Listed below are T cell receptor beta chains from one sample, sequenced in a study of shared clonotypes between healthy human individuals. Data came from immunoSEQ multiplex PCR; TCRdb stores just in-frame clones and leaves some out. The repertoire holds over a million clones, with about 80% as singletons. The sample consisted of memory CD4+ T cells from PBMCs. Receptors were obtained from a man between 18 and 35 years old in good health. Some clones in this sample may be carry-over from other donors' samples. CDR3s include the opening cysteine and the closing phenylalanine or tryptophan. A D gene is named only where the DNA matches it firmly. Rows may omit the clone size; those that give it use once, few, many or a size class.

D gene | clone size | J gene | V gene | CDR3 DNA | CDR3 protein
TRBD2 | . | TRBJ2-2 | TRBV9 | TGTGCCAGCAGCGTAGGTGTAGCGGGGGTGACCGGGGAGCTGTTTTTT | CASSVGVAGVTGELFF
TRBD2 | . | TRBJ2-1 | TRBV7-2 | TGTGCCAGCAGCTTAGAAAGGGCGGGAGGGAGCTACAATGAGCAGTTCTTC | CASSLERAGGSYNEQFF
TRBD1 | . | TRBJ2-2 | TRBV4-2 | TGTGCCAGCAGCCTTGGACAGGGCGGAGACACCGGGGAGCTGTTTTTT | CASSLGQGGDTGELFF
. | . | TRBJ2-5 | TRBV5-1 | TGCGCCAGCAGCTTCCAGGGAGAAGAGACCCAGTACTTC | CASSFQGEETQYF
. | few | TRBJ2-7 | TRBV11-2 | TGTGCCAGCAGCTTACAGGGCATCAGCGACTACGAGCAGTACTTC | CASSLQGISDYEQYF
. | . | TRBJ1-2 | TRBV7-9 | TGTGCCAGCGGGGCCCGTAATAACTATGGCTACACCTTC | CASGARNNYGYTF
. | . | TRBJ1-5 | TRBV6-6 | TGTGCCAGCAGCCCGGACATTCTAGCGAATCAGCCCCAGCATTTT | CASSPDILANQPQHF
TRBD2 | . | TRBJ2-1 | TRBV11-2 | TGTGCCAGCAGCTCCCTACTAGCGGGAGGTTACAATGAGCAGTTCTTC | CASSSLLAGGYNEQFF
. | . | TRBJ2-1 | TRBV7-9 | TGTGCCAGCAACCAAGGGTGGGTATACAATGAGCAGTTCTTC | CASNQGWVYNEQFF
. | . | TRBJ1-3 | TRBV30 | TGTGCCTGGAGTAATCCGGTAAACACCATATATTTT | CAWSNPVNTIYF
. | . | TRBJ2-7 | TRBV28 | TGTGCCAGCGGCCCCGAGACCGTCTACGAGCAGTACTTC | CASGPETVYEQYF
TRBD1 | . | TRBJ1-5 | TRBV19 | TGTGCCAGTCAGCTGGACAGGGTTGGTCAGCCCCAGCATTTT | CASQLDRVGQPQHF
TRBD1 | few | TRBJ2-2 | TRBV5-4 | TGTGCCAGCAGCTTGTCACAGGGGATAGTCACCGGGGAGCTGTTTTTT | CASSLSQGIVTGELFF
. | . | TRBJ2-7 | TRBV7-3 | TGTGCCAGCAGCTTATTTCAGGGAAGTGGGGAGCAGTACTTC | CASSLFQGSGEQYF
TRBD2 | . | TRBJ2-3 | TRBV5-1 | TGCGCCAGCAGCTTCACTAGCGGGTACGCAGATACGCAGTATTTT | CASSFTSGYADTQYF
. | few | TRBJ1-5 | TRBV19 | TGTGCCAGTAGTATTGGGAGAGGGGATCAGCCCCAGCATTTT | CASSIGRGDQPQHF
. | . | TRBJ2-3 | TRBV28 | TGTGCCAGCAGTTTCGGCTCGGTCACAGATACGCAGTATTTT | CASSFGSVTDTQYF
TRBD1 | . | TRBJ1-2 | TRBV5-1 | TGTGCCAGCAGCCGACAGGGGCGCTATGGCTACACCTTC | CASSRQGRYGYTF
TRBD1 | . | TRBJ2-7 | TRBV7-9 | TGTGCCAGCAGCCCTACAGGGGTCTACGAGCAGTACTTC | CASSPTGVYEQYF
. | . | TRBJ1-2 | TRBV4-2 | TGTGCCAGCAGCCAAGAGTGGCAGGGGACGGATGGCTACACCTTC | CASSQEWQGTDGYTF
TRBD1 | . | TRBJ2-7 | TRBV5-1 | TGCGCCAGCAGTTTCAGGACAGGGGGCTCCTACGAGCAGTACTTC | CASSFRTGGSYEQYF
. | . | TRBJ1-1 | TRBV9 | TGTGCCAGCAGCGTAGATGCCAGGGGCATAAGTGAAGCTTTCTTT | CASSVDARGISEAFF
TRBD2 | few | TRBJ2-3 | TRBV5-1 | TGCGCCAGCAGCTTGGAGACTAGCGTAAAAGATACGCAGTATTTT | CASSLETSVKDTQYF
TRBD2 | . | TRBJ2-1 | TRBV5-1 | TGCGCCAGCAGCTTGGGCGGGAGTAACCATGAGCAGTTCTTC | CASSLGGSNHEQFF
. | . | TRBJ1-1 | TRBV5-4 | TGTGCCAGCAGCTTTTCCCGGGGAGCAAACACTGAAGCTTTCTTT | CASSFSRGANTEAFF
. | . | TRBJ2-1 | TRBV6-5 | TGTGCCAGCAGAAGACAGATCCTTTACAATGAGCAGTTCTTC | CASRRQILYNEQFF
. | . | TRBJ2-7 | TRBV30 | TGTGCCTGGAGGGGCAGAGAAGCCTACGAGCAGTACTTC | CAWRGREAYEQYF
TRBD2 | . | TRBJ2-3 | TRBV7-9 | TGTGCCAGCAGCCGACTAGCGGGAGGGAATGGGGATACGCAGTATTTT | CASSRLAGGNGDTQYF
. | . | TRBJ2-5 | TRBV5-1 | TGCGCCAGCAGCTTGGTGGTCCAGGGTAAGGAGACCCAGTACTTC | CASSLVVQGKETQYF
TRBD2 | . | TRBJ2-5 | TRBV4-2 | TGTGCCAGCAGCCAAGCCTTAGCGGGAGTATGGGAGACCCAGTACTTC | CASSQALAGVWETQYF
TRBD2 | . | TRBJ2-5 | TRBV4-2 | TGTGCCAGCAGCCAAGGGTTATTGGGCGCGGGAGGAGATGTGGAAGAGACCCAGTACTTC | CASSQGLLGAGGDVEETQYF
TRBD1 | . | TRBJ2-7 | TRBV5-1 | TGCGCCAGCAGCTTAGGACAGGGCGTCAACGAGCAGTACTTC | CASSLGQGVNEQYF
TRBD2 | once | TRBJ2-2 | TRBV18 | TGTGCCAGCTCACCACCAGTCGCGGGGGGGAACACCGGGGAGCTGTTTTTT | CASSPPVAGGNTGELFF
. | few | TRBJ2-7 | TRBV11-2 | TGTGCCAGCAGTTTAAGCGCCTACGAGCAGTACTTC | CASSLSAYEQYF
. | . | TRBJ1-2 | TRBV7-9 | TGTGCCAGCAGCTTAGCCACCGGGACCTTACCCTATGGCTACACCTTC | CASSLATGTLPYGYTF
TRBD1 | . | TRBJ1-2 | TRBV28 | TGTGCCAGCAGCCTCGCGGCAGGGGGCGTTGGCTACACCTTC | CASSLAAGGVGYTF
TRBD2 | . | TRBJ2-1 | TRBV4-2 | TGTGCCAGCAGCCAAGATCCCCGGGAGGGGGTTAATGAGCAGTTCTTC | CASSQDPREGVNEQFF
. | . | TRBJ2-1 | TRBV5-1 | TGCGCCAGCAGAAGGGGAGCTGGGACGAATGAGCAGTTCTTC | CASRRGAGTNEQFF
. | . | TRBJ2-2 | TRBV5-1 | TGCGCCAGCAGTTTTGTAGCAGTCGGTACGGGAGAAATCGGGGAGCTGTTTTTT | CASSFVAVGTGEIGELFF
. | . | TRBJ2-2 | TRBV9 | TGTGCCAGCAGCCCTCGACAGGTAACGAACACCGGGGAGCTGTTTTTT | CASSPRQVTNTGELFF
. | . | TRBJ2-2 | TRBV7-9 | TGTGCCAGCTTCGAAGCTAGCGTGACCGGGGAGCTGTTTTTT | CASFEASVTGELFF
TRBD1 | once | TRBJ1-4 | TRBV6-5 | TGTGCCAGCCAGGGGGGGAAAAAACTGTTTTTT | CASQGGKKLFF
. | . | TRBJ2-3 | TRBV5-6 | TGTGCCAGCAGCTTGGCCGGCAGGAGCACAGATACGCAGTATTTT | CASSLAGRSTDTQYF
. | . | TRBJ1-1 | TRBV11-2 | TGTGCCAGCAGCGGGAGGGGGATTGAAGCTTTCTTT | CASSGRGIEAFF
TRBD2 | . | TRBJ2-3 | TRBV9 | TGTGCCAGCAGCCCCCCGGGACTAGCGGGAACAGATACGCAGTATTTT | CASSPPGLAGTDTQYF
TRBD2 | . | TRBJ2-5 | TRBV19 | TGTGCCAGCGGGGAGAGCGGGGTCCCAGAGACCCAGTACTTC | CASGESGVPETQYF
. | . | TRBJ2-1 | TRBV14 | TGTGCCAGCAGCCAAGAGACTCCCGTGCCCTACAATGAGCAGTTCTTC | CASSQETPVPYNEQFF
. | . | TRBJ2-7 | TRBV5-5 | TGTGCCAGCAGCCTAAATACTCCCCACGAGCAGTACTTC | CASSLNTPHEQYF
TRBD1 | . | TRBJ1-2 | TRBV10-2 | TGCGCCAGCATTCAGGGGGCGGGGATGTGGGGCTACACCTTC | CASIQGAGMWGYTF
. | . | TRBJ1-3 | TRBV5-6 | TGTGCCAGCAGCTCGGGGGGATGGGGCACGGGAAACACCATATATTTT | CASSSGGWGTGNTIYF
. | . | TRBJ2-7 | TRBV6-4 | TGTGCCAGCAGCCGACAGGCCTCCTACGAGCAGTACTTC | CASSRQASYEQYF
. | . | TRBJ1-1 | TRBV10-3 | TGTGCCATCAGCCAACAGGGACGGAACACTGAAGCTTTCTTT | CAISQQGRNTEAFF
TRBD2 | . | TRBJ2-5 | TRBV11-2 | TGTGCCAGCAGACCTTTCTCTGGGACTACCCAAGAGACCCAGTACTTC | CASRPFSGTTQETQYF